The clone carrying this T cell receptor (beta chain) has just a few counts. Its antigen is as yet unknown. Generated by immunoSEQ multiplex PCR, the TCRdb table keeps only in-frame clones and is missing some. The sample has 20,000 to 25,000 clones, 70% seen once. These data belong to a study of STAT5B mutations in CD4+ large granular lymphocyte leukemia. In the study overall: Healthy donors showed HLA-associated enrichment of the CDR3 'QG' motif.

The CDR3 consists of 15 residues. Germline assignment: CDR1 SEHNR and CDR2 FQNEAQ (reference sequence). V was trimmed by 1 base and J by 0 bases, leaving 6 bases between them. Findings of the study overall: 8/27 top patient clones versus 2/35 control clones were TRBV06-family. No patients shared main leukemic clonotypes, though about 26% appeared at low frequency elsewhere.

The genes are TRBV7-9 and TRBJ2-2, with D possibly TRBD1 on 5 matching bases. Material: CD4+ T cells from blood buffy coats. The TCR originated in a human donor in good health. As DNA, the CDR3 is TGTGCCAGCAGCTTAGGGGGCGCGAACACCGGGGAGCTGTTTTTT. It codes for CASSLGGANTGELFF.